The 29 T cell receptor beta chains listed next were all sequenced from one sample in a study of post-analysis software for immune sequencing data. Each TCR beta cDNA library carried unique molecular identifiers. TCRdb passed the PCR reads through MiXCR, listing each CDR3 protein once. The table records roughly 430,000 distinct CDR3 sequences, more than 30% of them present only once. Study-wide points: Included in a set of a few TRBV segments more frequent in patients than controls were TRBV5-6, TRBV5-1 and TRBV20-1.

These receptors lack a known antigen. The specimen was blood. Receptors were obtained from a girl aged 2-10 years with multiple sclerosis.

This clonotype showed up just a few times. The rearrangement joins TRBV6-4 to TRBJ2-3; 8 positions match TRBD1. CDR1 and CDR2 from the germline V gene are MRHNA and SNTAGT. The V segment lost 5 bases and the J segment 4 bases; nucleotides outside the gene matches: 11. There are 16 residues in the CDR3. In nucleotides, the CDR3 is TGTGCCAGCAGTCCCGGGACAGGTTCCGGCGCAGATACGCAGTATTTT. Amino acid sequence: CASSPGTGSGADTQYF.

This clonotype was seen only once. The rearrangement uses TRBV24-1 and TRBJ1-2, with TRBD1 matching 8 bases. V gave up 4 bases and J gave up 0 bases; unmatched junction bases: 3. The CDR3 loop spans 15 amino acids. Germline CDR1 KGHDR, CDR2 SFDVKD. The CDR3 DNA is TGTGCCACCAGTGACTCGGGACAGGCTAACTATGGCTACACCTTC. This codes for CATSDSGQANYGYTF.

This clonotype was seen more than once but under ten times. The rearrangement uses TRBV12-3 or TRBV12-4 and TRBJ1-2, with D uncertain. The V gene lost 1 base and the J gene lost 4 bases, with 7 bases spanning the gap. CDR3 length: 13 residues. DNA for the CDR3: TGTGCCAGCAGTTTAGGGGCTTTCTATGGCTACACCTTC. This translates into CASSLGAFYGYTF.

This clonotype has only a few counts. J is TRBJ1-2 and V is TRBV15; possible D gene TRBD1, 5 bases. The V and J ends lost 3 bases and 8 bases respectively, with 16 bases between them. Germline V gives CDR1 LNHNV, CDR2 YYDKDF (reference sequence). The CDR3 is made up of 14 amino acids. The CDR3 DNA reads TGTGCCACCAGCAGTCACGGGGGATCGAGAGGCTACACCTTC. Protein: CATSSHGGSRGYTF.

The genes are TRBV11-1 and TRBJ1-1; no firm D call. Germline lookup yields CDR1 SGHAT and CDR2 FQDESV (reference sequence). Trimming took 3 bases from V and 11 from J, leaving 16 bases between them. The CDR3 is 13 residues long. The CDR3 region is CASSLEWSQEAFF. The CDR3, as DNA: TGTGCCAGCAGCTTGGAATGGTCCCAAGAGGCTTTCTTT.

The chain links TRBV29-1 to TRBJ2-7; 7 bases map to TRBD1. V shed 7 bases and J 4 bases; nucleotides not matched to a gene: 7. Germline V gene data show CDR1 as SQVTM and CDR2 as ANQGSEA. The CDR3 contains 12 residues. The DNA for the CDR3 is TGCAGCGGTGACAGGGTTGCTTACGAGCAGTACTTC. It is translated as CSGDRVAYEQYF.

The V and J genes are TRBV5-6 and TRBJ2-1; D is possibly TRBD1 (6 bases). V lost 0 bases and J lost 8, with 9 bases in between. In germline, CDR1 is SGHDT, CDR2 YYEEEE. The CDR3 has 13 residues. The CDR3 loop reads CASSLAGAHEQFF. The CDR3 DNA sequence: TGTGCCAGCAGCTTGGCAGGGGCCCATGAGCAGTTCTTC.

This clonotype showed up many times. The chain combines TRBV5-1 with TRBJ2-7; D not resolved. The CDR3 sequence is 14 residues long. CDR1 SGHRS and CDR2 YFSETQ come from the germline V gene. Trimming cost V 4 bases and J 4 bases, with 15 bases left between them. CDR3 nucleotide sequence: TGCGCCAGCAGCCATTCGCCGACAAATTACGAGCAGTACTTC. It translates to CASSHSPTNYEQYF.

The chain is built from TRBV29-1 and TRBJ2-1, with 7 bases lining up with TRBD2. Per germline, CDR1 SQVTM and CDR2 ANQGSEA. V was clipped by 6 bases and J by 1 base; unmatched bases: 3. This CDR3 has 13 residues. The CDR3 loop is CSVAGTSYNEQFF. The CDR3 coding sequence is TGCAGCGTAGCGGGAACGTCCTACAATGAGCAGTTCTTC.

The chain links TRBV7-9 to TRBJ1-2, with D tentatively TRBD1 (5 bases). Deletions cut 2 bases from V and 8 bases from J, with 12 bases between. This CDR3 comprises 13 residues. Germline V gene lookup returns CDR1 SEHNR and CDR2 FQNEAQ (reference sequence). CDR3 in DNA: TGTGCCAGCAGCTTACGGGCAGGGAACGGCTACACCTTC. It specifies CASSLRAGNGYTF.

This clonotype occurred once. The gene calls are TRBV20-1 and TRBJ1-3, with D possibly being TRBD1 (5 bases). CDR1 is DFQATT and CDR2 is SNEGSKA in the germline V gene (reference sequence). With 6 bases removed from V and 0 bases from J, the gap between germline ends came to 12 bases. The length of the CDR3 is 14 residues. The CDR3 reads CSANPGGSGNTIYF. The DNA of the CDR3 is TGCAGTGCAAACCCTGGGGGCTCTGGAAACACCATATATTTT.

The V gene is TRBV9, the J gene TRBJ2-3; a weak D match, TRBD2 (6 bases). V dropped 2 bases and J dropped 8 bases, with 15 bases sitting between them. The CDR3 has 14 amino acids. Germline V CDR1 and CDR2: SGDLS, YYNGEE. As DNA, the CDR3 is TGTGCCAGCAGCGTCCTGACTAGTGCAGGTACGCAGTATTTT. Encoded protein: CASSVLTSAGTQYF.

This chain uses TRBV6-6 with TRBJ1-1; perhaps TRBD1 as D (5 bases). The ends were cut back, 0 bases at V and 5 bases at J, with 13 bases in the middle. From germline, CDR1 is MNHNY and CDR2 SVGAGI (reference sequence). CDR3 length: 15 amino acids. DNA of the CDR3: TGTGCCAGCAGTTACTCGGTCGGGGGAGAGACTGAAGCTTTCTTT. It is translated as CASSYSVGGETEAFF.

This clonotype was counted only a few times. V usage is TRBV29-1 and J usage is TRBJ2-7; D not resolved. CDR3 size: 14 residues. Germline V gives CDR1 SQVTM, CDR2 ANQGSEA. Trimming removed 4 bases from V and 0 bases from J, with 13 bases in between. Written as DNA, the CDR3 is TGCAGCGTTGCCTTGCGACTTAGCTCCTACGAGCAGTACTTC. This codes for CSVALRLSSYEQYF.

This clonotype has a handful of counts. The chain joins TRBV7-6 to TRBJ1-5; D is ambiguous. Looked up from germline, CDR1 is SGHVS and CDR2 is FNYEAQ. This CDR3 spans 15 amino acids. V shed 5 bases and J shed 4 bases, with 15 bases lying between them. CDR3 loop: CASSPLWGENQPQHF. CDR3 DNA sequence: TGTGCCAGCAGCCCACTTTGGGGAGAAAATCAGCCCCAGCATTTT.

The chain combines TRBV20-1 with TRBJ2-3; no reliable D call. Trimming removed 3 bases from V and 1 base from J, with 8 bases in between. The CDR3 runs to 13 residues. Per the germline V gene, CDR1 is DFQATT and CDR2 is SNEGSKA (reference sequence). The CDR3 bases are TGCAGTGCTAGTCTGCCAGGCACAGATACGCAGTATTTT. It translates to CSASLPGTDTQYF.

This clonotype has more than one count but fewer than ten. The CDR3 spells CASSYSGTGGHEQFF. CDR3 DNA sequence: TGTGCCAGCAGTTACTCCGGGACAGGGGGCCATGAGCAGTTCTTC. The gene calls are TRBV6-5 and TRBJ2-1; 12 nucleotides line up with TRBD1. This CDR3 has 15 residues. With V trimmed by 0 bases and J by 8 bases, 2 bases remained unmatched. Looked up from germline, CDR1 is MNHEY and CDR2 is SVGAGI.

The J gene is TRBJ1-1, the V gene TRBV20-1; D remains unclear. V lost 1 base, J lost 9 bases, and 24 bases lay in between. This CDR3 spans 16 amino acids. Germline V gives CDR1 DFQATT, CDR2 SNEGSKA (reference sequence). The CDR3 here is CSARVRDGQWSRQAFF. The CDR3 DNA follows: TGCAGTGCTAGAGTCCGGGATGGGCAGTGGAGCCGTCAAGCTTTCTTT.

This clonotype has just a few counts. The chain couples TRBV6-5 to TRBJ2-5, with 7 nucleotides matching TRBD1. J lost 0 bases, V lost 0 bases, and 13 bases had no gene match. Germline V gene lookup returns CDR1 MNHEY and CDR2 SVGAGI. This CDR3 region has 19 residues. CDR3 DNA sequence: TGTGCCAGCAGTTACTCGGATTCACAGGGGCTGGGGTACCAAGAGACCCAGTACTTC. This sequence encodes CASSYSDSQGLGYQETQYF.

The V and J genes are TRBV12-3 or TRBV12-4 and TRBJ2-7, with 7 bases identical to TRBD2. This CDR3 spans 15 amino acids. With V trimmed by 3 bases and J by 1 base, 6 bases remained unmatched. CDR3 sequence reads: CASSFWAGASYEQYF. In DNA form, the CDR3 reads TGTGCCAGCAGTTTCTGGGCGGGAGCATCCTACGAGCAGTACTTC.

This chain connects TRBV20-1 to TRBJ2-3; the D gene is possibly TRBD1 (5 bases). CDR1 is DFQATT, CDR2 SNEGSKA, per germline (reference sequence). Deletions cut 0 bases from V and 0 bases from J, with 7 bases between. This CDR3 contains 14 residues. DNA of the CDR3: TGCAGTGCTAGAGAACAGGAGAGCACAGATACGCAGTATTTT. Amino acids: CSAREQESTDTQYF.

There are a few counts of this clonotype. The chain is built from TRBV2 and TRBJ2-1; 11 nucleotides agree with TRBD2. Germline V lookup: CDR1 SNHLY, CDR2 FYNNEI. This CDR3 is 12 amino acids long. V was clipped by 7 bases and J by 10 bases; unmatched bases: 3. CDR3 DNA: TGTGCCAGCATGGGACTAGCGGAAGAGCAGTTCTTC. This translates into CASMGLAEEQFF.

The chain links TRBV20-1 to TRBJ2-7; D unclear. V lost 0 bases to trimming and J lost 4 bases, with 16 bases between them. CDR3 length equals 15 residues. The germline CDR1 and CDR2 sequences are DFQATT and SNEGSKA (reference sequence). CDR3 protein: CSAREYTGLIYEQYF. Here the CDR3 DNA reads TGCAGTGCTAGAGAGTACACCGGGTTGATATACGAGCAGTACTTC.

The J gene is TRBJ2-3, the V gene TRBV7-2, with a possible D match to TRBD2 (7 bases). This CDR3 is built from 20 residues. Per germline, CDR1 SGHTA and CDR2 FQGNSA. V lost 7 bases, J lost 2 bases, and 31 bases lay in between. The CDR3 here is CASTPGRGANFQRPTDTQYF. CDR3 bases: TGTGCCAGCACCCCAGGTCGGGGGGCAAACTTCCAGAGACCCACAGATACGCAGTATTTT.

A few counts support this clonotype. The J gene is TRBJ2-3, the V gene TRBV20-1, with 7 bases aligning to TRBD1. Per germline, CDR1 DFQATT and CDR2 SNEGSKA (reference sequence). This CDR3 spans 13 amino acids. The trim removed 4 bases at V and 4 bases at J, leaving 5 bases unmatched. CDR3 in amino acids: CSAKGGEADTQYF. The CDR3 bases are TGCAGTGCTAAAGGGGGCGAGGCAGATACGCAGTATTTT.

A few counts support this clonotype. The chain uses TRBV28 and TRBJ1-2; the D gene is possibly TRBD1 (5 bases). The CDR3 has 15 residues. Germline loops: CDR1 MDHEN, CDR2 SYDVKM. V was clipped by 5 bases and J by 4 bases, with 17 bases between them. CDR3 protein: CASSPQLLGGYGYTF. Written as DNA, the CDR3 is TGTGCCAGCAGTCCCCAACTCCTGGGGGGCTATGGCTACACCTTC.

This clonotype was counted between two and nine times. The V and J genes are TRBV6-5 and TRBJ2-3; D call uncertain. This CDR3 spans 17 amino acids. Germline CDR1 reads MNHEY; CDR2 reads SVGAGI. Deletions cut 2 bases from V and 0 bases from J, with 15 bases between. This CDR3 reads CASSYAYIESSTDTQYF. The CDR3 region has the DNA TGTGCCAGCAGTTACGCCTATATCGAGTCTAGCACAGATACGCAGTATTTT.

The rearrangement uses TRBV3-1 and TRBJ1-1; D unclear. The V gene's germline CDR1 is LGHDT and CDR2 YNNKEL (reference sequence). With 0 bases removed from V and 4 bases from J, the gap between germline ends came to 12 bases. There are 15 residues in the CDR3. For the CDR3, the DNA is TGTGCCAGCAGCCAAGATGCCAGGCTTCGCACTGAAGCTTTCTTT. It codes for CASSQDARLRTEAFF.

This clonotype was found once. The CDR3 sequence is CASSPRGGTYFAYEQYF. CDR3 nucleotide sequence: TGTGCCAGCAGCCCTAGAGGAGGGACTTATTTTGCCTACGAGCAGTACTTC. The genes are TRBV27 and TRBJ2-5, with D perhaps TRBD2 (6 bases). The DNA end lines up better with TRBJ2-7; the J call may be wrong. The CDR3 sequence is 17 residues long. The germline V gene has CDR1 MNHEY and CDR2 SMNVEV (reference sequence).